Below are 20 T cell receptor beta chains sequenced from a single sample in a study of T cell changes during pregnancy in multiple sclerosis. TCRdb keeps only in-frame clones here, not all; method: immunoSEQ multiplex PCR. The repertoire holds under 65,000 clones, with 91% as singletons. Here the sequenced sample was peripheral blood, taken after pregnancy. Receptor source: a female donor in good health, enrolled as a control in a pregnancy study.

This clone showed up many times. The CDR3 DNA sequence: TGTGCCAGCTCACCACAGACGGGACAGATGAACACTGAAGCTTTCTTT. As protein: CASSPQTGQMNTEAFF. The chain joins TRBV18 to TRBJ1-1; 7 bases align to TRBD1. Germline V gene lookup returns CDR1 KGHSH and CDR2 LQKENI. This CDR3 contains 16 residues. Losses at the gene ends were 1 base for V and 0 bases for J; bases not matched to a gene: 5.

Remarks on this clone: This specimen includes other DNA sequences encoding the same CDR3. The rearrangement uses TRBV6-5 and TRBJ1-5; 7 bases align to TRBD1. Germline V gives CDR1 MNHEY, CDR2 SVGAGI. This CDR3 comprises 13 residues. J lost 4 bases, V lost 5 bases, and 2 bases had no gene match. CDR3 in amino acids: CASSPQGNQPQHF. The CDR3 bases are TGTGCCAGCAGTCCACAGGGGAATCAGCCCCAGCATTTT.

The genes are TRBV2 and TRBJ1-1; D gene unclear. Germline values: CDR1 SNHLY, CDR2 FYNNEI. There are 13 residues in the CDR3. Trimming cost V 4 bases and J 1 base, with 7 bases left between them. Written as DNA, the CDR3 is TGTGCCAGCAGTGTAAACGGGAACACTGAAGCTTTCTTT. Translating gives CASSVNGNTEAFF.

The chain carries TRBV5-4 and TRBJ2-1; D gene unclear. The germline V and J ends were trimmed by 0 bases and 1 base, with 11 bases remaining between them. The CDR3 covers 16 residues. Germline-derived CDR1 and CDR2 are SGHNT and YYREEE (reference sequence). The CDR3 DNA sequence: TGTGCCAGCAGCTTGGATCTTTCCGGGTCCTACAATGAGCAGTTCTTC. Translating gives CASSLDLSGSYNEQFF. Supplemented by reference TRBV5-4 and TRBJ2-1, the full variable domain reads ETGVTQSPTHLIKTRGQQVTLRCSSQSGHNTVSWYQQALGQGPQFIFQYYREEENGRGNFPPRFSGLQFPNYSSELNVNALELDDSALYLCASSLDLSGSYNEQFFGPGTRLTVL.

This chain links TRBV25-1 with TRBJ2-7; D may be TRBD1 (5 bases). This CDR3 has 13 amino acids. Between the trimmed V and J ends, which lost 5 bases and 2 bases, there was a span of 10 bases. The V gene's germline CDR1 is MGHDK and CDR2 SYGVNS. CDR3 region: CASSLPGPYEQYF. CDR3 in DNA: TGTGCCAGCAGTCTCCCAGGGCCCTACGAGCAGTACTTC.

The chain combines TRBV18 with TRBJ2-5, with 7 positions matching TRBD2. Germline trimming cut 3 bases from V and 5 bases from J; bases unmatched to any gene: 12. Looked up from germline, CDR1 is KGHSH and CDR2 is LQKENI. The CDR3 runs to 16 residues. The CDR3 protein is CASSPLTPRGSETQYF. For the CDR3, the DNA is TGTGCCAGCTCACCTCTCACTCCGCGGGGGTCGGAGACCCAGTACTTC.

This clone was detected only once. V and J are TRBV28 and TRBJ2-1; 9 bases are a match to TRBD2. The V gene's germline CDR1 is MDHEN and CDR2 SYDVKM. The CDR3 covers 19 residues. With 5 bases clipped from V and 7 bases from J, the junction kept 21 bases outside the gene matches. In DNA, the CDR3 is TGTGCCAGCAGTCGACCGGGACTAGCTATGGGAGATGGAAAAAATGAGCAGTTCTTC. Its translation: CASSRPGLAMGDGKNEQFF. Full variable domain (missing parts from reference TRBV28 and TRBJ2-1): DVKVTQSSRYLVKRTGEKVFLECVQDMDHENMFWYRQDPGLGLRLIYFSYDVKMKEKGDIPEGYSVSREKKERFSLILESASTNQTSMYLCASSRPGLAMGDGKNEQFFGPGTRLTVL.

In regard to this clone: One end of the junction does not line up with germline, which may come from a read error. This rearrangement joins TRBV5-6 to TRBJ2-4, with 11 bases identical to TRBD2. This CDR3 is built from 14 residues. The V gene's germline CDR1 is SGHDT and CDR2 YYEEEE. CDR3 region: CASSLGLAVNIQYF. The CDR3 bases are TGTGCCAGCAGTTTGGGACTAGCGGTAAACATTCAGTACTTC.

V gene TRBV5-1 combines with J gene TRBJ1-2; D is uncertain. Germline values: CDR1 SGHRS, CDR2 YFSETQ. There are 14 residues in the CDR3. V shed 5 bases and J shed 5 bases, with 16 bases lying between them. This CDR3 reads CASRAEGLLYGYTF. As DNA, the CDR3 is TGCGCCAGCAGGGCAGAGGGCCTTTTGTATGGCTACACCTTC.

The chain employs TRBV28 and TRBJ1-4; 7 bases line up with TRBD1. Looked up from germline, CDR1 is MDHEN and CDR2 is SYDVKM. The CDR3 is 16 amino acids. V was pared by 5 bases and J by 6 bases, with 12 bases of the junction left unmatched. The CDR3 here is CASSKDMTGLYEKLFF. The CDR3, as DNA: TGTGCCAGCAGTAAAGACATGACAGGGTTGTATGAAAAACTGTTTTTT.

J is TRBJ2-5 and V is TRBV7-8, with D maybe TRBD2 (6 bases). CDR3 length: 14 amino acids. V was shortened by 5 bases and J by 5 bases, with 15 bases between the two germline ends. Per germline, CDR1 SGHVS and CDR2 FQNEAQ. The CDR3 coding sequence is TGTGCCAGCAGCCCCCACCGGGGGAAGGAGACCCAGTACTTC. Protein sequence: CASSPHRGKETQYF.

This chain joins TRBV9 and TRBJ2-1; 11 nucleotides agree with TRBD2. Germline CDR1 SGDLS, CDR2 YYNGEE. V lost 0 bases and J lost 8; bases outside the gene matches: 13. This CDR3 has 18 amino acids. The CDR3: CASSVGSGLTSGIYEQFF. The CDR3 nucleotides read TGTGCCAGCAGCGTAGGGTCCGGGTTGACTAGCGGGATATATGAGCAGTTCTTC.

The V and J genes are TRBV13 and TRBJ1-2; 9 bases map to TRBD1. The junction had 9 bases not matched to a gene; V was cut back by 6 bases and J by 7 bases. CDR1 is PRHDT and CDR2 is FYEKMQ in the germline V gene (reference sequence). The CDR3 runs 14 residues. The chain's CDR3 is CASSRGTGHVGYTF. Here the CDR3 DNA reads TGTGCCAGCAGTCGAGGGACAGGGCACGTTGGCTACACCTTC.

The CDR3 sequence is CASSSIPGQSYTF. The CDR3 DNA sequence: TGCGCCAGCAGCTCAATCCCGGGACAGAGCTACACCTTC. The chain links TRBV5-1 to TRBJ1-2; 7 bases map to TRBD1. Germline V gene sequence: CDR1 SGHRS, CDR2 YFSETQ. This CDR3 is built from 13 residues. Trimming took 3 bases from V and 9 from J; bases not matched to a gene: 8.

The chain couples TRBV5-1 to TRBJ1-1, with D maybe TRBD1 (5 bases). The ends were cut back, 4 bases at V and 0 bases at J, with 13 bases in the middle. There are 15 residues in the CDR3. CDR1 is SGHRS and CDR2 is YFSETQ in the germline V gene. CDR3 coding DNA: TGCGCCAGCAGCCCCTCGACAGTAATGAACACTGAAGCTTTCTTT. It codes for CASSPSTVMNTEAFF. Filled out from reference TRBV5-1 and TRBJ1-1, the complete variable domain reads KAGVTQTPRYLIKTRGQQVTLSCSPISGHRSVSWYQQTPGQGLQFLFEYFSETQRNKGNFPGRFSGRQFSNSRSEMNVSTLELGDSALYLCASSPSTVMNTEAFFGQGTRLTVV.

CDR3 nucleotides: TGTGCCAGCAGTTTTCGTTACAGGGAACACTATGGCTACACCTTC. It codes for CASSFRYREHYGYTF. The rearrangement joins TRBV27 to TRBJ1-2; the D gene is possibly TRBD1 (6 bases). Germline V gives CDR1 MNHEY, CDR2 SMNVEV (reference sequence). V dropped 3 bases and J dropped 3 bases, with 14 bases sitting between them. The CDR3 contains 15 residues.

The rearrangement links TRBV11-1 to TRBJ1-1, with D maybe TRBD1 (5 bases). CDR1 and CDR2 (germline): SGHAT, FQDESV (reference sequence). Trimming cost V 2 bases and J 1 base, with 14 bases left between them. This CDR3 has 16 amino acids. CDR3 loop: CASSLKVGAGNTEAFF. For the CDR3, the DNA is TGTGCCAGCAGCTTAAAGGTTGGGGCCGGGAACACTGAAGCTTTCTTT. Full variable domain (outside the CDR3, taken from reference TRBV11-1 and TRBJ1-1): EAEVAQSPRYKITEKSQAVAFWCDPISGHATLYWYRQILGQGPELLVQFQDESVVDDSQLPKDRFSAERLKGVDSTLKIQPAELGDSAMYLCASSLKVGAGNTEAFFGQGTRLTVV.

The chain uses TRBV2 and TRBJ1-1; TRBD1 agrees at 9 bases. In germline, CDR1 is SNHLY, CDR2 FYNNEI. Trimming took 3 bases from V and 3 from J; bases not matched to a gene: 8. This CDR3 region has 16 residues. CDR3 residues: CASSDRDRETDTEAFF. For the CDR3, the DNA is TGTGCCAGCAGTGACCGGGACAGGGAAACGGACACTGAAGCTTTCTTT.

A single count supports this clone. This sequence joins TRBV6-1 and TRBJ2-7; 7 bases agree with TRBD2. Looked up from germline, CDR1 is MNHNS and CDR2 is SASEGT. J lost 4 bases, V lost 1 base, and 10 bases had no gene match. The CDR3 spans 16 residues. The CDR3 spells CASSEVGGGSIYEQYF. CDR3 DNA: TGTGCCAGCAGTGAAGTTGGAGGCGGGAGCATATACGAGCAGTACTTC.

The V and J genes are TRBV5-1 and TRBJ1-4, with 9 bases that match TRBD1. The CDR3 has 14 residues. Unmatched junction bases numbered 4, after V lost 2 bases and J lost 8 bases. Germline CDR1 reads SGHRS; CDR2 reads YFSETQ. In DNA, the CDR3 is TGCGCCAGCAGCTTTGGGACAGGGAGGGAAAAACTGTTTTTT. Translating gives CASSFGTGREKLFF.